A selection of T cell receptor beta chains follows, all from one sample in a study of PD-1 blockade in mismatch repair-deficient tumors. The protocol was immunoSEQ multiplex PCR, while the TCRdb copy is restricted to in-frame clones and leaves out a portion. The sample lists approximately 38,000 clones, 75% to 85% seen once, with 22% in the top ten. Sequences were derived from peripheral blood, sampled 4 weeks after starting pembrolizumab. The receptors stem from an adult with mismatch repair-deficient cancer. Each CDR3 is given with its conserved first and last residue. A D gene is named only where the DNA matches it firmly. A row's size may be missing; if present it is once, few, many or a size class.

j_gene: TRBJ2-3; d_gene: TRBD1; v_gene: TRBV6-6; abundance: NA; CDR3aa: CAARQGTQYF; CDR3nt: TGTGCCGCACGACAGGGAACGCAGTATTTT
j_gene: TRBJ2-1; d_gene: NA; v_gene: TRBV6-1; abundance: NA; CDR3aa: CASRDVSSYNEQFF; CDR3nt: TGTGCCAGCAGAGACGTCAGCTCCTACAATGAGCAGTTCTTC
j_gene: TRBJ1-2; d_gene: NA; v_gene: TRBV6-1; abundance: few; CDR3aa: CASRGSGDGYTF; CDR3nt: TGTGCCAGCAGGGGGTCCGGGGATGGCTACACCTTC
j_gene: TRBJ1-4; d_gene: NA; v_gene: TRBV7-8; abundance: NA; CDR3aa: CASSPLVITSVAGLNEKLFF; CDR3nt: TGTGCCAGCAGCCCGCTGGTGATTACATCGGTGGCTGGGTTGAATGAAAAACTGTTTTTT
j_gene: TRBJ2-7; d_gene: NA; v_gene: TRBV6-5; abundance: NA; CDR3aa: CASSESRSYEQYF; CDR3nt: TGTGCCAGCAGTGAATCGAGGTCCTACGAGCAGTACTTC
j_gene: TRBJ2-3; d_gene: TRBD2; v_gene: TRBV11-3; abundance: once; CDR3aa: CASSLDLGLADYTDTQYF; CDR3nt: TGTGCCAGCAGCTTAGATCTGGGACTAGCGGATTACACAGATACGCAGTATTTT
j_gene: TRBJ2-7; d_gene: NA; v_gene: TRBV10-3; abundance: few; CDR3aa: CAISETPKGEQYF; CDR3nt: TGTGCCATCAGTGAGACCCCAAAGGGCGAGCAGTACTTC
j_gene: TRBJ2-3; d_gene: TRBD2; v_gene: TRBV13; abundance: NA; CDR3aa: CASSFASGHTDTQYF; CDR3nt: TGTGCCAGCAGCTTTGCTAGCGGCCACACAGATACGCAGTATTTT
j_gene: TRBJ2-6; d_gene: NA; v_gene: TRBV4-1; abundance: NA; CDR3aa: CASSQDGTSGANVLTF; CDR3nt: TGCGCCAGCAGCCAAGATGGAACATCCGGGGCCAACGTCCTGACTTTC
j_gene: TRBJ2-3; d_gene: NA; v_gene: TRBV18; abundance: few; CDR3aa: CASSPQGSTDTQYF; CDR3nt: TGTGCCAGCTCACCCCAGGGAAGCACAGATACGCAGTATTTT
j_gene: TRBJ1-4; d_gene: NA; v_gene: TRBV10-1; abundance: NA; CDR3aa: CASSGTLGPNEKLFF; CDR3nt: TGCGCCAGCAGTGGAACCTTGGGACCGAATGAAAAACTGTTTTTT
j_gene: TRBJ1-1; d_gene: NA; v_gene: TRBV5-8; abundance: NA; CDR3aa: CASSLGGALAFF; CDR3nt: TGTGCCAGCAGCTTGGGGGGAGCCTTAGCTTTCTTT
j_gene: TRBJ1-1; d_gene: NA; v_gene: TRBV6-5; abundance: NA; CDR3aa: CASSSRHENTEAFF; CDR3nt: TGTGCCAGCAGTTCCCGGCATGAGAACACTGAAGCTTTCTTT
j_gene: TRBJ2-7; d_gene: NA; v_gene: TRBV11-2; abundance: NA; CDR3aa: CASSLGTAYEQYF; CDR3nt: TGTGCCAGCAGCTTAGGGACAGCTTACGAGCAGTACTTC
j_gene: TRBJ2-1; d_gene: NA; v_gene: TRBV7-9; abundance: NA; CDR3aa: CASSSNLILDNEQFF; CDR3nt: TGTGCCAGCAGCTCGAACCTGATACTGGACAATGAGCAGTTCTTC
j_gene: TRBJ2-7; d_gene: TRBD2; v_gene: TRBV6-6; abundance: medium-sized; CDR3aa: CASSYSGREAAYEQYF; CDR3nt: TGTGCCAGCAGTTACTCGGGACGGGAGGCGGCCTACGAGCAGTACTTC